This TCR beta chain was identified in a study of T cell repertoires in cytomegalovirus infection (dated by TCRdb to between 2019 and 2020). About the full investigation: Alongside well-studied HLA-B-restricted epitopes, the peptide stimulations were aimed at recently identified HLA-C-restricted CMV epitopes, whose presentation resists viral immunomodulation. Donor HLA type was relevant to the analysis, because carriage of CMV infection together with the matching HLA type was indicated by public TCR beta signatures.

V has 3 bases trimmed and J has 4 bases trimmed; junction bases matching no gene number 6. Per the germline V gene, ENHRY is the CDR1 and SYGVKD is the CDR2. Including the terminal cysteine and phenylalanine, the CDR3 comprises 15 residues. CDR3 DNA only is kept here, 45 bases in frame from base 1. The intended sense of this specimen's treatment or condition label: in vitro stimulation with specific CMV peptide epitopes to enrich CMV-specific T cells. As to this clonotype: Its antigen remains undetermined. Qualities for individual bases were not recorded, and no much larger clone is one base off.

The research as a whole found: Cumulative frequency of public TCR beta family members discriminated carriers of CMV infection plus the relevant HLA type in this cohort and an independent approximately 350-donor cohort. The ex vivo response was dominated by HLA-C-restricted CMV-specific TCR beta clonotypes, which also provided the single most frequent clonotype in two of eight donors.

Sequencing was carried out with an Illumina HiSeq 1500. Clones were called with MiXCR by TCRdb after fastp trimmed the public reads at Q25, and only in-frame beta chains were retained. For every CDR3 protein sequence, its rows merge into one entry that carries the most common genes and DNA. This sample holds about 570,000 distinct CDR3 sequences; around 40% were observed only once. The biggest ten clones account for 48% of the sample. This sample comprised cultured PBMCs, obtained from culture after CMV antigen stimulation. The sequence joins TRBV10-3 to TRBJ1-2, and TRBD1 matches 9 of the central bases. The clonotype originates from a human donor in good health (CMV status not recorded). Some clones in this sample may be carry-over from other donors' samples. The DNA sequence is TGTGCCATCAGTGAAATAGGACAGGGGTTCTATGGCTACACCTTC. It specifies CAISEIGQGFYGYTF.